What follows describes a single T cell receptor (beta chain). The source of the sample is a study of blood T cell repertoires in COVID-19. In the study overall: Sites across the United States, Italy and Spain contributed samples from acute and convalescent COVID-19. PBMCs, B-cell-depleted T cells, or T cells were the source of the cDNA or gDNA that made up the material.

In the study's own analysis: Reference gene primer amplification gave nucleated cell count estimates. Only in-frame clones appear in the TCRdb table, and some are missing; sequencing was by immunoSEQ multiplex PCR. The V and J calls and clone size are taken from that table; D and trimming were inferred from the DNA. Here the sample spans 25,000 to 30,000 clones, just over 85% being singletons. Trimming took off 5 bases at V and 0 bases at J, with 9 bases between the two ends. This CDR3 has 14 residues. Germline V gene data show CDR1 as SEHNR and CDR2 as FQNEAQ (reference sequence). This rearrangement joins TRBV7-9 to TRBJ2-3, with D hard to call. The receptor was isolated from a man aged 65-85 years with acute or convalescent COVID-19. The sequenced material came from peripheral blood. In nucleotides, the CDR3 is TGTGCCAGCAGCCTCGAAACTAGCACAGATACGCAGTATTTT. Translated, it gives CASSLETSTDTQYF.